This record looks at one TCR beta chain sequence and its context. Which antigen it targets is not known. Base qualities are not recorded, but no much larger clone differs from it by a single base. The immunoSEQ Assay, a bias-controlled multiplex PCR, was used to amplify TCRbeta CDR3 regions from genomic DNA. The authors processed their data as follows. Within the assay, amplification of reference gene primers was used to estimate how many nucleated cells each sample contained. To quantify the absolute abundance of each unique TCRbeta CDR3 rearrangement, sequence reads were collapsed and filtered. For each sample, productive Simpson clonality was calculated by taking the square root of Simpson's diversity index across productive rearrangements. The clones in this table, taken by TCRdb from immuneACCESS, are in-frame only. Not every clone is retained; where verified, under half of the shortfall comes from an unresolved V gene, and the cause of the rest is unknown. V and J calls plus clone size are reproduced from that table; the DNA served to infer D and trimming. The sample profile shows approximately 240,000 clones; approximately 83% of them were found once. In total, the top ten clones hold about 3% of the sample.

Another Seattle source contributed samples from volunteer blood donors who had recovered from COVID-19. Whole blood was collected in K2EDTA tubes by collaborating institutions according to the institutions' own protocols. For TCRbeta analysis, collaborators shipped samples in one of three forms: frozen whole blood, isolated PBMCs, or DNA extracted from either of those sample types. From the cysteine through the phenylalanine, the CDR3 covers 16 amino acids. Just CDR3 DNA is preserved here, 48 bases in frame from base 1. The CDR1 and CDR2 encoded by the germline V gene (reference sequence) are LNHDA and SQIVND. Clipping removes 3 bases from V and 2 bases from J, with 3 as the unmatched junction base count. These data belong to a study of blood T cell repertoires in COVID-19 (dated by TCRdb to between 2020 and 2021). Background on the whole study: Samples from collaborators originated in the United States, Italy and Spain and spanned both the acute and convalescent phases of COVID-19. The prospective study material was composed of cDNA or gDNA derived from T cells, B-cell-depleted T cells, or PBMCs. Deeply sampled blood TCRbeta repertoires from subjects exposed to, actively infected with, or recovered from COVID-19 were included in the dataset. The repertoires were released in a freely available public database meant as a resource for research on the immune response to SARS-CoV-2. The samples were drawn from the first 160 participants of the ongoing ImmuneRACE study and from 1,254 subjects provided by 6 global collaborators. A de-identified subject ID, COVID-19 status, age in years and sex were almost always included in the sample metadata. HLA class I and class II types, where available, came from metadata supplied by the sample provider rather than from assay-based typing.

What the research found in general, with its limitations: The quantity of clinical and demographic metadata differed by source and by participant and was supplied without curation.

The sequence links TRBV19 to TRBJ2-1, with 11 junctional bases fitting TRBD2. The material sequenced was peripheral blood. The TCR originated in a woman in her thirties who had recovered from COVID-19. The DNA sequence is given as TGTGCCAGTAGTATGGGTAGCGGGAGGGCCTACAATGAGCAGTTCTTC. This encodes CASSMGSGRAYNEQFF.